A selection of T cell receptor beta chains follows, all from one sample in a study of T cell repertoires in cytomegalovirus infection. TCRdb re-derived calls from the reads in MiXCR, one entry per CDR3 protein. The data hold approximately 590,000 distinct CDR3 sequences, with 40% observed a single time. No antigen has been assigned to these receptors. The sample in question was cultured PBMCs, obtained from culture after CMV antigen stimulation. Every receptor here comes from a human donor in good health (CMV status not recorded). Some clones in this sample may be carry-over from other donors' samples. Both conserved end residues are part of each CDR3. D genes are given only for firm matches. Some rows have no size entry. The others give once, few or many, or a class for an expanded clone.

cdr3_nt: TGTGCCAGCAGCCCACGACTAGCGGGAGTCTCAGCGCTCGGCACCGGGGAGCTGTTTTTT
cdr3_aa: CASSPRLAGVSALGTGELFF
clone_size: NA
v_call: TRBV6-2/TRBV6-3
j_call: TRBJ2-2
d_call: TRBD2

cdr3_nt: TGTGCCAGCAGTGAAGTGGCAGGGGAGTTTTTGAGCAATCAGCCCCAGCATTTT
cdr3_aa: CASSEVAGEFLSNQPQHF
clone_size: few
v_call: TRBV6-1
j_call: TRBJ1-5
d_call: NA

cdr3_nt: TGTGCCAGCAGCCCCATTAGCAATCAGCCCCAGCATTTT
cdr3_aa: CASSPISNQPQHF
clone_size: NA
v_call: TRBV7-2
j_call: TRBJ1-5
d_call: NA

cdr3_nt: TGCGCCAGCAGTCCCGGACAGGGCCCGAACACCGGGGAGCTGTTTTTT
cdr3_aa: CASSPGQGPNTGELFF
clone_size: NA
v_call: TRBV5-1
j_call: TRBJ2-2
d_call: TRBD1

cdr3_nt: TGTGCCAGCAGTTTAAGGGGGGATGGCTATGGCTACACCTTC
cdr3_aa: CASSLRGDGYGYTF
clone_size: NA
v_call: TRBV27
j_call: TRBJ1-2
d_call: NA

cdr3_nt: TGTGCCAGCAGTTCTATGGATCTGGGGGCCAACGTCCTGACTTTC
cdr3_aa: CASSSMDLGANVLTF
clone_size: few
v_call: TRBV12-3/TRBV12-4
j_call: TRBJ2-6
d_call: NA

cdr3_nt: TGTGCCAGCAGTCGCACAGGGATTTACAATGAGCAGTTCTTC
cdr3_aa: CASSRTGIYNEQFF
clone_size: NA
v_call: TRBV6-1
j_call: TRBJ2-1
d_call: NA

cdr3_nt: TGTGCCAGCAGTGAGCCGGGTCGCCCTCCGAATGAGCAGTTCTTC
cdr3_aa: CASSEPGRPPNEQFF
clone_size: NA
v_call: TRBV6-5
j_call: TRBJ2-1
d_call: NA

cdr3_nt: TGTGCCAGCAGTTCCGGCCGGGACAGGGAGACCCAGTACTTC
cdr3_aa: CASSSGRDRETQYF
clone_size: NA
v_call: TRBV28
j_call: TRBJ2-5
d_call: TRBD1

cdr3_nt: TGTGCCAGCAGTTTTAGGGGGGGGGTGGATACGCAGTATTTT
cdr3_aa: CASSFRGGVDTQYF
clone_size: few
v_call: TRBV28
j_call: TRBJ2-3
d_call: NA

cdr3_nt: TGCGCCAGCAGCCAACACTACCGGAAACACGAGCAGTACTTC
cdr3_aa: CASSQHYRKHEQYF
clone_size: NA
v_call: TRBV4-3
j_call: TRBJ2-7
d_call: NA

cdr3_nt: TGTGCCAGCACTTTCCCTAGCGGCCCTTACAATGAGCAGTTCTTC
cdr3_aa: CASTFPSGPYNEQFF
clone_size: few
v_call: TRBV12-3/TRBV12-4
j_call: TRBJ2-1
d_call: TRBD2

cdr3_nt: TGTGCCAGTAGGGGGTGGGCAACTAATGAAAAACTGTTTTTT
cdr3_aa: CASRGWATNEKLFF
clone_size: NA
v_call: TRBV19
j_call: TRBJ1-4
d_call: NA

cdr3_nt: TGTGCCAGCAGCTTAGGAAGGGCGGAGCAGTACTTC
cdr3_aa: CASSLGRAEQYF
clone_size: NA
v_call: TRBV5-6
j_call: TRBJ2-7
d_call: NA

cdr3_nt: TGCAGTGTCCTGACCGGGACTTCTAGCACAGATACGCAGTATTTT
cdr3_aa: CSVLTGTSSTDTQYF
clone_size: once
v_call: TRBV20-1
j_call: TRBJ2-3
d_call: NA

cdr3_nt: TGTGCCAAAACACCCCGGGACAGGGAAAACTACGAGCAGTACTTC
cdr3_aa: CAKTPRDRENYEQYF
clone_size: NA
v_call: TRBV27
j_call: TRBJ2-7
d_call: TRBD1

cdr3_nt: TGTGCCAGCAAATCCCGACTAGCGGGAGTCAATGAGCAGTTCTTC
cdr3_aa: CASKSRLAGVNEQFF
clone_size: NA
v_call: TRBV7-2
j_call: TRBJ2-1
d_call: TRBD2

cdr3_nt: TGTGCCAGCACTCCCGGGGCGGCGCGAGAAAAACTGTTTTTT
cdr3_aa: CASTPGAAREKLFF
clone_size: NA
v_call: TRBV6-1
j_call: TRBJ1-4
d_call: NA

cdr3_nt: TGTGCTAGTGGTTTGGACGGCGGGGAGCTGTTTTTT
cdr3_aa: CASGLDGGELFF
clone_size: few
v_call: TRBV12-5
j_call: TRBJ2-2
d_call: NA

cdr3_nt: TGTGCCAGCAGCTCCCATCCAGGGGTCAACCCTGAAGCTTTCTTT
cdr3_aa: CASSSHPGVNPEAFF
clone_size: few
v_call: TRBV7-4
j_call: TRBJ1-1
d_call: NA

cdr3_nt: TGTGCCAGCAGCTCGAAGGTGAACCCGCTAGGAACAGATACGCAGTATTTT
cdr3_aa: CASSSKVNPLGTDTQYF
clone_size: NA
v_call: TRBV7-6
j_call: TRBJ2-3
d_call: NA

cdr3_nt: TGTGCCAGCAGCTCCGGGACAGGGGGCCTTAAGACTGAAGCTTTCTTT
cdr3_aa: CASSSGTGGLKTEAFF
clone_size: many
v_call: TRBV7-8
j_call: TRBJ1-1
d_call: TRBD1

cdr3_nt: TGTGCCAGCAGCTGGCTCGGATTGGGCAATCAGCCCCAGCATTTT
cdr3_aa: CASSWLGLGNQPQHF
clone_size: NA
v_call: TRBV7-2
j_call: TRBJ1-5
d_call: NA

cdr3_nt: TGTGCCAGCAGCTTAGTGGACACCACAGATACGCAGTATTTT
cdr3_aa: CASSLVDTTDTQYF
clone_size: NA
v_call: TRBV7-8
j_call: TRBJ2-3
d_call: NA

cdr3_nt: TGTGCCAGCAGTTACATGCAGGTGGGCACAGATACGCAGTATTTT
cdr3_aa: CASSYMQVGTDTQYF
clone_size: few
v_call: TRBV6-6
j_call: TRBJ2-3
d_call: NA

cdr3_nt: TGTGCCAGCAGCTTTCGGGGTTACAGCACAGATACGCAGTATTTT
cdr3_aa: CASSFRGYSTDTQYF
clone_size: many
v_call: TRBV7-2
j_call: TRBJ2-3
d_call: NA

cdr3_nt: TGTGCCAGCAGTTATGGGGGAGGCTATGGCTACACCTTC
cdr3_aa: CASSYGGGYGYTF
clone_size: NA
v_call: TRBV6-5
j_call: TRBJ1-2
d_call: NA

cdr3_nt: TGTGCCAGCAGCTTAGGGGAGGGCAAAGATACGCAGTATTTT
cdr3_aa: CASSLGEGKDTQYF
clone_size: few
v_call: TRBV7-6
j_call: TRBJ2-3
d_call: TRBD2

cdr3_nt: TGTGCCAGCAGCCTGAAAAGCGGAGACTACGAGCAGTACTTC
cdr3_aa: CASSLKSGDYEQYF
clone_size: NA
v_call: TRBV7-2
j_call: TRBJ2-7
d_call: NA

cdr3_nt: TGTGCCAGCACAGGTTATTCGGAGAACACTGAAGCTTTCTTT
cdr3_aa: CASTGYSENTEAFF
clone_size: NA
v_call: TRBV6-1
j_call: TRBJ1-1
d_call: NA

cdr3_nt: TGCGCCAGCAGGGGCGGATCGAACACTGAAGCTTTCTTT
cdr3_aa: CASRGGSNTEAFF
clone_size: NA
v_call: TRBV5-1
j_call: TRBJ1-1
d_call: NA

cdr3_nt: TGCAGTGCTAGAGATCCCGCTAGCGGGGGGCCTTCGTACTTC
cdr3_aa: CSARDPASGGPSYF
clone_size: NA
v_call: TRBV20-1
j_call: TRBJ2-5
d_call: TRBD2

cdr3_nt: TGTGCCAGCAGCCAAGAAGCTCGGGGGTATGGCTACACCTTC
cdr3_aa: CASSQEARGYGYTF
clone_size: NA
v_call: TRBV4-2
j_call: TRBJ1-2
d_call: NA

cdr3_nt: TGTGCCAGCCGGTCGGGGGTTCTCCTCACAGATACGCAGTATTTT
cdr3_aa: CASRSGVLLTDTQYF
clone_size: NA
v_call: TRBV7-6
j_call: TRBJ2-3
d_call: NA

cdr3_nt: TGTGCCAGCACCCGTTTCAGCGGGAGCACTAATGAGCAGTTCTTC
cdr3_aa: CASTRFSGSTNEQFF
clone_size: NA
v_call: TRBV9
j_call: TRBJ2-1
d_call: TRBD2

cdr3_nt: TGCAGTGCCGAGGGACTAGGAAGCTCCTACAATGAGCAGTTCTTC
cdr3_aa: CSAEGLGSSYNEQFF
clone_size: few
v_call: TRBV20-1
j_call: TRBJ2-1
d_call: TRBD2

cdr3_nt: TGTGCCAGCAGTAGTCCCCTCTTCTACGAGCAGTACTTC
cdr3_aa: CASSSPLFYEQYF
clone_size: few
v_call: TRBV6-7
j_call: TRBJ2-7
d_call: NA

cdr3_nt: TGTGCCAGCCTTAGACAGGAGTACACAGATACGCAGTATTTT
cdr3_aa: CASLRQEYTDTQYF
clone_size: few
v_call: TRBV7-8
j_call: TRBJ2-3
d_call: NA

cdr3_nt: TGTGCCACCAGTGAGTCTAGGACAGGGACAAATCAGCCCCAGCATTTT
cdr3_aa: CATSESRTGTNQPQHF
clone_size: few
v_call: TRBV24-1
j_call: TRBJ1-5
d_call: TRBD1

cdr3_nt: TGTGCCAGCAGCTTAGCGACAGGTTCGGATTCACCCCTCCACTTT
cdr3_aa: CASSLATGSDSPLHF
clone_size: NA
v_call: TRBV7-2
j_call: TRBJ1-6
d_call: NA

cdr3_nt: TGTGCCAGTAGTATGACGTGGGATAGCAATCAGCCCCAGCATTTT
cdr3_aa: CASSMTWDSNQPQHF
clone_size: NA
v_call: TRBV19
j_call: TRBJ1-5
d_call: NA

cdr3_nt: TGTGCCAGCAGCCGAAAGGACCTCACCGGGGAGCTGTTTTTT
cdr3_aa: CASSRKDLTGELFF
clone_size: many
v_call: TRBV5-4
j_call: TRBJ2-2
d_call: NA

cdr3_nt: TGTGCCAGCACTCGCTCCCCGGGGGCCCAAGAGACCCAGTACTTC
cdr3_aa: CASTRSPGAQETQYF
clone_size: few
v_call: TRBV7-6
j_call: TRBJ2-5
d_call: NA

cdr3_nt: TGTGCCAGCAGTTTAGGGCCAGGATTCACAGATACGCAGTATTTT
cdr3_aa: CASSLGPGFTDTQYF
clone_size: NA
v_call: TRBV28
j_call: TRBJ2-3
d_call: NA

cdr3_nt: TGTGCCAGCAGCTCGTACAGGGGACTTAGCAGCGGTCGAAATTCACCCCTCCACTTT
cdr3_aa: CASSSYRGLSSGRNSPLHF
clone_size: NA
v_call: TRBV7-9
j_call: TRBJ1-6
d_call: TRBD1

cdr3_nt: TGTGCCAGCATCCATGGGAACCGGGAAGCTTTCTTT
cdr3_aa: CASIHGNREAFF
clone_size: few
v_call: TRBV7-2
j_call: TRBJ1-1
d_call: NA

cdr3_nt: TGTGCCAGCAGCAACACAGCAGGGGACGGCAACTATGGCTACACCTTC
cdr3_aa: CASSNTAGDGNYGYTF
clone_size: NA
v_call: TRBV7-9
j_call: TRBJ1-2
d_call: NA

cdr3_nt: TGCGCCAGCAGCCGGGGACAGGGGCCCGGTTTGACTGAAGCTTTCTTT
cdr3_aa: CASSRGQGPGLTEAFF
clone_size: NA
v_call: TRBV5-1
j_call: TRBJ1-1
d_call: TRBD1

cdr3_nt: TGTGCCAGCAGCTTATCCCCCCGGGGGGCTGGTTACAATGAGCAGTTCTTC
cdr3_aa: CASSLSPRGAGYNEQFF
clone_size: few
v_call: TRBV7-7
j_call: TRBJ2-1
d_call: NA

cdr3_nt: TGTGCGACTACGGGGTCCCCGTCGTCCGAGCAGTACTTC
cdr3_aa: CATTGSPSSEQYF
clone_size: few
v_call: TRBV24-1
j_call: TRBJ2-7
d_call: NA

cdr3_nt: TGCAGCGTTGTACAGGGTAGATGGGAGACCCAGTACTTC
cdr3_aa: CSVVQGRWETQYF
clone_size: NA
v_call: TRBV29-1
j_call: TRBJ2-5
d_call: NA